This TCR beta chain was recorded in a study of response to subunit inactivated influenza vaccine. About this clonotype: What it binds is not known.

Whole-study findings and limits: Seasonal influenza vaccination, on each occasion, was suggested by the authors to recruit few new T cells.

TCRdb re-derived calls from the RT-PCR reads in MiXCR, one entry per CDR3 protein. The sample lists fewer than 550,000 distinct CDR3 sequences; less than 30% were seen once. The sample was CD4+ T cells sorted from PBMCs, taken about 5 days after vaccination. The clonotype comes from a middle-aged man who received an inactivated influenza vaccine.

The CDR3 sequence: CASSPSSGGAYNEQFF. In nucleotides, the CDR3 is TGTGCCAGCAGCCCCTCTAGCGGGGGGGCCTACAATGAGCAGTTCTTC. The chain carries TRBV7-9 and TRBJ2-1; 12 positions agree with TRBD2. Per the germline V gene, CDR1 is SEHNR and CDR2 is FQNEAQ (reference sequence). This CDR3 region has 16 residues. The junction had 4 bases not matched to a gene; V was cut back by 5 bases and J by 2 bases.